These 3 T cell receptor beta chains were all obtained from the same sample, sequenced in a study of blood T cells in healthy people across ages. Through a sample-barcoded 5' primer and a J-beta primer mix, a second PCR was run for 7 to 11 cycles. MiXCR was run by TCRdb on the 5' RACE reads, yielding one entry per CDR3 protein. The sample has over a million distinct CDR3 sequences, roughly 40% seen once. Sequencing input: blood. All receptors derive from a woman between 18 and 29 years old in good health.

Comments on this clonotype: A much more abundant neighbour one base away suggests this may be a read error. The rearrangement joins TRBV29-1 to TRBJ2-5; tentatively, D is TRBD2 (6 bases). The DNA end lines up better with TRBJ2-7; the J call may be wrong. Germline values: CDR1 SQVTM, CDR2 ANQGSEA. This CDR3 spans 11 amino acids. CDR3 coding DNA: TGCAGCACCACGGACTATTACGAGCAGTACTTC. It specifies CSTTDYYEQYF.

A note on this clonotype: A read error may account for a junction end that differs from germline. The chain combines TRBV12-3 or TRBV12-4 with TRBJ2-5; no clear D gene. This CDR3 region has 15 residues. CDR3 loop: CASSHSLGVGETQYF. CDR3 nucleotide sequence: TGTGCTAGCAGTCACAGTTTAGGAGTCGGAGAGACCCAGTACTTC.

This clonotype has just a few counts. The chain joins TRBV12-3 or TRBV12-4 to TRBJ1-5, with a weak D call TRBD1 (6 bases). The CDR3 runs to 17 residues. Trimming pared 1 base from V and 4 bases from J, leaving 17 bases between. CDR3 region: CASSLDGYGQPNQPQHF. The CDR3 region has the DNA TGTGCCAGCAGTTTAGATGGGTACGGACAGCCGAATCAGCCCCAGCATTTT.